One sample yielded the 27 T cell receptor beta chains listed below, sequenced in a study of molecular identifiers for immune sequencing clone quantification. TCRdb called the PCR reads again in MiXCR, with one record for every CDR3 protein. Of under 100,000 distinct CDR3 sequences in the sample, 20% to 30% were seen once. Specimen: naive CD8+ T cells from blood, with Jurkat cell RNA spiked in. The sample's subset: FACS-sorted CD8+CD4-CCR7+CD45RA+ naive T cells. Receptors were obtained from a human donor in good health. Some libraries in this study had Jurkat cell RNA spiked in.

Ten or more counts support this clonotype. The chain is built from TRBV4-3 and TRBJ2-3; D is perhaps TRBD2 (5 bases). In germline, CDR1 is LGHNA, CDR2 YSLEER. CDR3 size: 16 residues. The germline V and J ends were trimmed by 5 bases and 0 bases, with 15 bases remaining between them. The CDR3 nucleotides read TGCGCCAGCAGCTCTCGGACTGCTTCTAGCACAGATACGCAGTATTTT. It codes for CASSSRTASSTDTQYF.

The chain links TRBV21-1 to TRBJ2-7; TRBD2, the table's D call, lacks a check against the DNA. TRBV21-1 is noted as a pseudogene. The CDR3 is 17 residues long. CDR3 region: CARQRASGRARSYEQYF. CDR3 bases: TGTGCCCGCCAAAGGGCGAGCGGGAGGGCCAGGTCCTACGAGCAGTACTTC.

This clonotype was counted many times. The chain carries TRBV4-3 and TRBJ1-3; 7 nucleotides align to TRBD1. J lost 2 bases, V lost 0 bases, and 4 bases had no gene match. The CDR3 has 16 residues. CDR1 is LGHNA and CDR2 is YSLEER in the germline V gene. The CDR3 loop is CASSQDTGTAGNTIYF. CDR3 DNA: TGCGCCAGCAGCCAAGATACGGGGACAGCTGGAAACACCATATATTTT.

On this clonotype: One end of the junction does not line up with germline, which may come from a read error. The rearrangement links TRBV7-7 to TRBJ2-5, with 7 bases that match TRBD2. The CDR3 spans 15 residues. Germline V CDR1 and CDR2: SSHAT, FNYEAQ (reference sequence). CDR3 amino acids: CASSFGTNKKETQYF. As DNA, the CDR3 is TGTGCTAGCAGCTTCGGGACTAACAAAAAAGAAACCCAATACTTC.

This clonotype was counted between two and nine times. J is TRBJ2-5 and V is TRBV9, with a tentative D call TRBD1 (5 bases). CDR1 and CDR2 (germline): SGDLS, YYNGEE. Trimming cost V 0 bases and J 1 base, with 10 bases left between them. The CDR3 sequence is 15 residues long. The CDR3 spells CASSVGGQIQETQYF. CDR3 bases: TGTGCCAGCAGCGTAGGCGGACAAATCCAAGAGACCCAGTACTTC.

About this clonotype: A read error may produce the germline difference seen at one junction end. The rearrangement links TRBV5-6 to TRBJ2-1; maybe TRBD2 (7 bases). The CDR3 loop spans 16 amino acids. In germline, CDR1 is SGHDT, CDR2 YYEEEE. CDR3 amino acids: CARSLRGGRSGNEQFF. The CDR3 bases are TGTGCCCGCAGCTTGAGGGGGGGTCGGTCGGGGAATGAGCAGTTCTTC.

This clonotype has just a few counts. The chain has TRBV6-2 or TRBV6-3 and TRBJ1-1; the D is unclear. There are 13 residues in the CDR3. Germline V gives CDR1 MNHEY, CDR2 SVGEGT. Trimming left V 2 bases short and J 8 bases short, with 12 bases between. CDR3 nucleotides: TGTGCCAGCAGTTACCCCGGGCAGCTGGAAGCTTTCTTT. Translation: CASSYPGQLEAFF.

This clonotype has only a few counts. CDR3 DNA sequence: TGTGCCAGCAGCTTAGATCGGGGACTAGCGGCCCAAGAGACCCAGTACTTC. As protein: CASSLDRGLAAQETQYF. The chain recombines TRBV11-2 with TRBJ2-5; 11 bases are shared with TRBD2. V gave up 0 bases and J gave up 1 base; unmatched junction bases: 4. Germline V lookup: CDR1 SGHAT, CDR2 FQNNGV. The CDR3 spans 17 residues.

This clonotype was recorded at least ten times. The V call is TRBV6-2 or TRBV6-3, the J call TRBJ2-4, with 7 bases lining up with TRBD2. This CDR3 contains 17 residues. Losses at the gene ends were 5 bases for V and 0 bases for J; bases not matched to a gene: 10. Germline V gene data show CDR1 as MNHEY and CDR2 as SVGEGT. The CDR3 region is CASSLPRGGLAKNIQYF. The DNA for the CDR3 is TGTGCCAGCAGTCTCCCCCGGGGAGGGCTAGCCAAAAACATTCAGTACTTC.

This clonotype has a count of ten or more. In DNA, the CDR3 is TGTGCCAGCAGCCTTGGTGCACTATCGCTAGCCAAAAACATTCAGTACTTC. Protein: CASSLGALSLAKNIQYF. This chain joins TRBV3-1 and TRBJ2-4; no reliable D call. The CDR3 sequence is 17 residues long. Trimming left V 4 bases short and J 0 bases short, with 16 bases between. From germline, CDR1 is LGHDT and CDR2 YNNKEL (reference sequence).

This clonotype was detected ten times or more. The V and J genes are TRBV2 and TRBJ2-1; no reliable D call. The CDR3 loop spans 16 amino acids. V was clipped by 8 bases and J by 3 bases, with 20 bases between them. Looked up from germline, CDR1 is SNHLY and CDR2 is FYNNEI. The CDR3 region is CASGQYEEGLYNEQFF. The CDR3 region has the DNA TGTGCCAGCGGCCAATATGAAGAAGGGCTCTACAATGAGCAGTTCTTC.

The chain is built from TRBV7-2 and TRBJ1-6, with D perhaps matching TRBD1 (5 bases). The CDR3 runs to 16 residues. V dropped 1 base and J dropped 0 bases, with 7 bases sitting between them. Germline assignment: CDR1 SGHTA and CDR2 FQGNSA. CDR3 amino acids: CASSLGGGSYNSPLHF. Here the CDR3 DNA reads TGTGCCAGCAGCTTAGGGGGGGGCTCCTATAATTCACCCCTCCACTTT.

This sequence joins TRBV29-1 and TRBJ2-2, with 9 bases fitting TRBD2. Germline CDR1 reads SQVTM; CDR2 reads ANQGSEA. The CDR3 length is 14 residues. Trimming cost V 7 bases and J 1 base; bases outside gene matches: 4. CDR3 bases: TGCAGCGCGGTAGCGGGGGTGAACACCGGGGAGCTGTTTTTT. Translated: CSAVAGVNTGELFF.

Worth noting for this clonotype: This may be a read error: a much more frequent sequence differs by one nucleotide. The chain is built from TRBV6-2 or TRBV6-3 and TRBJ1-1, with D maybe TRBD1 (5 bases). CDR1 and CDR2 (germline): MNHEY, SVGEGT. This CDR3 is 14 amino acids long. The DNA of the CDR3 is TGTGCCAGCAGTTTATCCACAGGAGGAACTGAAGCTTACTTT. It encodes CASSLSTGGTEAYF.

This sequence joins TRBV28 and TRBJ2-7; D gene uncertain. This CDR3 has 13 residues. Germline loops: CDR1 MDHEN, CDR2 SYDVKM. Trimming removed 5 bases from V and 2 bases from J, with 10 bases in between. The CDR3 DNA sequence: TGTGCCAGCAGTCTTACTGTTACCTACGAGCAGTACTTC. This encodes CASSLTVTYEQYF.

About this clonotype: A clone one base away is much larger, so this may be a read error. This rearrangement joins TRBV7-2 to TRBJ1-3; unclear D gene. The CDR3 sequence is 16 residues long. In germline, CDR1 is SGHTA, CDR2 FQGNSA. Deletions cut 5 bases from V and 4 bases from J, with 18 bases between. CDR3 sequence (DNA): TGTGCCAGCAGCCATAAGGGTGCGGCGGCGGGAAACACCATATATTTT. Its protein product is CASSHKGAAAGNTIYF.

In this sample, this clonotype turned up many times. This chain connects TRBV9 to TRBJ2-7, with 11 bases matching TRBD1. CDR1 is SGDLS and CDR2 is YYNGEE in the germline V gene. Trimming at V came to 2 bases and at J to 2 bases, leaving 6 bases not matched to a gene. The CDR3 is 16 residues long. The CDR3 reads CASSVGQGETTYEQYF. As DNA, the CDR3 is TGTGCCAGCAGCGTGGGACAGGGGGAAACCACCTACGAGCAGTACTTC.

The rearrangement links TRBV5-1 to TRBJ2-5; 10 nucleotides agree with TRBD1. The ends lost 3 bases at V and 4 bases at J; junction bases unmatched: 6. CDR3 length: 15 amino acids. The germline CDR1 and CDR2 sequences are SGHRS and YFSETQ. CDR3 in amino acids: CASSYRDRGRETQYF. The CDR3 bases are TGCGCCAGCAGCTACCGGGACAGGGGCAGAGAGACCCAGTACTTC.

A single count supports this clonotype. A read error may be the cause here, since a much bigger clone is one base away. The V gene is TRBV4-1, the J gene TRBJ2-5; 7 bases agree with TRBD2. The CDR3 is 16 amino acids. Germline-derived CDR1 and CDR2 are MGHRA and YSYEKL. The CDR3 sequence is CASSQDILAAREPQYF. The CDR3 DNA follows: TGCGCCAGCAGCCAAGATATTCTAGCGGCACGAGAGCCCCAGTACTTC.

About this clonotype: At one end, the junction sequence differs from germline, possibly due to a read error. This chain connects TRBV29-1 to TRBJ1-1, with D unclear. This CDR3 is built from 11 residues. CDR1 and CDR2 from the germline V gene are SQVTM and ANQGSEA. The CDR3 loop is CSVLCQTEALF. For the CDR3, the DNA is TGCAGCGTGTTGTGCCAGACTGAAGCTCTCTTT.

This clonotype was recorded a few times. DNA for the CDR3: TGTGCCAGCAGTTACTTTGGGACAGGGCCCACCGGGGAGCTGTTTTTT. It translates to CASSYFGTGPTGELFF. V usage is TRBV6-2 or TRBV6-3 and J usage is TRBJ2-2; 9 positions agree with TRBD1. The CDR3 spans 16 residues. Germline CDR1 and CDR2: MNHEY and SVGEGT. V was pared by 1 base and J by 4 bases, with 4 bases of the junction left unmatched.

This clonotype was observed a handful of times. The rearrangement links TRBV24-1 to TRBJ2-3; D is unclear. The CDR3 contains 13 residues. V lost 4 bases to trimming and J lost 3 bases, with 7 bases between them. Germline V CDR1 and CDR2: KGHDR, SFDVKD. The CDR3 nucleotides read TGTGCCACCAGTGACTTAAGGACAGATACGCAGTATTTT. This gives the protein CATSDLRTDTQYF.

As to this clonotype: A much bigger clone sits one base away, suggesting this may be a read error. The chain is built from TRBV6-5 and TRBJ2-2; a weak D match, TRBD2 (7 bases). Germline-derived CDR1 and CDR2 are MNHEY and SVGAGI. This CDR3 spans 15 amino acids. The DNA of the CDR3 is TGTGCCAGCAGTGTCGATACAGGGCGTCGGGGGGAGCTGTGTTTT. Amino acid sequence: CASSVDTGRRGELCF.

About this clonotype: A read error may be the cause here, since a much bigger clone is one base away. The chain carries TRBV29-1 and TRBJ1-2; the D is unclear. V lost 4 bases and J lost 4, with 16 bases in between. CDR3 length equals 14 residues. Per the germline V gene, CDR1 is SQVTM and CDR2 is ANQGSEA. The CDR3, as DNA: TGCAGCGTTGCCGACGGATACAGCCCCTATGGCTACACCTTC. Amino acids: CSVADGYSPYGYTF.

This rearrangement joins TRBV7-6 to TRBJ2-5; the D gene is possibly TRBD1 (6 bases). Trimming removed 5 bases at V and 4 bases at J, with 20 bases between. From germline, CDR1 is SGHVS and CDR2 FNYEAQ. There are 16 residues in the CDR3. This chain's CDR3 is CASSATPRGSRETQYF. DNA for the CDR3: TGTGCCAGCAGCGCCACACCTAGGGGGAGCCGAGAGACCCAGTACTTC.

The CDR3 protein is CASSIVARTNTEAFF. CDR3 nucleotide sequence: TGTGCCAGTAGTATAGTAGCGCGGACAAACACTGAAGCTTTCTTT. This rearrangement joins TRBV19 to TRBJ1-1, with D perhaps matching TRBD1 (5 bases). Germline values: CDR1 LNHDA, CDR2 SQIVND (reference sequence). The CDR3 totals 15 residues. V was trimmed by 1 base and J by 2 bases, leaving 11 bases between them.

This chain links TRBV7-9 with TRBJ1-1, with D perhaps matching TRBD1 (5 bases). This CDR3 has 11 residues. Germline assignment: CDR1 SEHNR and CDR2 FQNEAQ (reference sequence). V lost 5 bases to trimming and J lost 6 bases, with 7 bases between them. The chain's CDR3 is CASSGGSEAFF. Here the CDR3 DNA reads TGTGCCAGCAGCGGGGGGTCTGAAGCTTTCTTT.